Presented here are 5 T cell receptor beta chains from one specimen sequenced in a study of blood T cell repertoires in COVID-19. The data were produced by immunoSEQ multiplex PCR, yet TCRdb's version contains in-frame clones alone and is incomplete. The sample contains about 270,000 clones, 81% of which appear only once. The sample consisted of peripheral blood. These TCRs come from a woman aged 55-69 years with active or convalescent COVID-19.

This chain joins TRBV3-1 (or the pseudogene TRBV3-2) and TRBJ2-1; TRBD2 matches at 10 bases. The CDR3 extends over 18 amino acids. The germline CDR1 and CDR2 sequences are LGHDT and YNNKEL (reference sequence). Unmatched junction bases numbered 16, after V lost 2 bases and J lost 9 bases. The CDR3 is CASSQPPYGAGGPGEQFF. The CDR3 DNA is TGTGCCAGCAGCCAACCGCCGTACGGAGCGGGGGGGCCGGGTGAGCAGTTCTTC.

V is TRBV5-1 and J is TRBJ1-2; D not certain. CDR1 and CDR2 from the germline V gene are SGHRS and YFSETQ. The CDR3 runs 14 residues. Deletions cut 0 bases from V and 4 bases from J, with 10 bases between. The CDR3 spells CASSLATGGYGYTF. The CDR3 nucleotides read TGCGCCAGCAGCTTGGCCACGGGAGGCTATGGCTACACCTTC.

This clone occurred once. The rearrangement joins TRBV5-1 to TRBJ2-1; D is possibly TRBD2 (6 bases). Germline CDR1 SGHRS, CDR2 YFSETQ. V lost 2 bases and J lost 6, with 12 bases in between. The length of the CDR3 is 14 residues. The CDR3 is CASSLKLASNEQFF. The CDR3 DNA is TGCGCCAGCAGCTTAAAACTAGCAAGCAATGAGCAGTTCTTC.

V and J are TRBV5-1 and TRBJ1-2; D is possibly TRBD1 (5 bases). The CDR3 consists of 14 residues. The germline V gene encodes CDR1 SGHRS and CDR2 YFSETQ. Trimming removed 2 bases from V and 6 bases from J, with 14 bases in between. CDR3 nucleotide sequence: TGCGCCAGCAGCTTCGAACAGGCCATTCATGGCTACACCTTC. Protein: CASSFEQAIHGYTF.

This sequence joins TRBV19 and TRBJ1-5; D not certain. The CDR3 consists of 16 residues. Germline V lookup: CDR1 LNHDA, CDR2 SQIVND (reference sequence). The V and J ends lost 3 bases and 2 bases respectively, with 14 bases between them. CDR3 in DNA: TGTGCCAGTAGTATCGGGTCATGGGGAGGCAATCAGCCCCAGCATTTT. Translation: CASSIGSWGGNQPQHF. The variable domain in full, completed from reference TRBV19 and TRBJ1-5, reads DGGITQSPKYLFRKEGQNVTLSCEQNLNHDAMYWYRQDPGQGLRLIYYSQIVNDFQKGDIAEGYSVSREKKESFPLTVTSAQKNPTAFYLCASSIGSWGGNQPQHFGDGTRLSIL.